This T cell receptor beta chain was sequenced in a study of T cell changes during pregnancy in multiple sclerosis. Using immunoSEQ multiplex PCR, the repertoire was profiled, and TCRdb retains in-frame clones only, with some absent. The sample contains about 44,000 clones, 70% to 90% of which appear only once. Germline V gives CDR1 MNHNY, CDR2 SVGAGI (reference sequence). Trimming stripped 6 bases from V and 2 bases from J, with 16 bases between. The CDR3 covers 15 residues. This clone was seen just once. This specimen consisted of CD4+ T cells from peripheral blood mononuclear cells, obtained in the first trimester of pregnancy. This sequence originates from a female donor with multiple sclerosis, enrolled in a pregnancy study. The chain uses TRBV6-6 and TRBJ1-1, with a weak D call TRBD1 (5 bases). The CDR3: CASSNPGLPNTEAFF. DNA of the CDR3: TGTGCCAGCAGCAACCCGGGACTGCCAAACACTGAAGCTTTCTTT.